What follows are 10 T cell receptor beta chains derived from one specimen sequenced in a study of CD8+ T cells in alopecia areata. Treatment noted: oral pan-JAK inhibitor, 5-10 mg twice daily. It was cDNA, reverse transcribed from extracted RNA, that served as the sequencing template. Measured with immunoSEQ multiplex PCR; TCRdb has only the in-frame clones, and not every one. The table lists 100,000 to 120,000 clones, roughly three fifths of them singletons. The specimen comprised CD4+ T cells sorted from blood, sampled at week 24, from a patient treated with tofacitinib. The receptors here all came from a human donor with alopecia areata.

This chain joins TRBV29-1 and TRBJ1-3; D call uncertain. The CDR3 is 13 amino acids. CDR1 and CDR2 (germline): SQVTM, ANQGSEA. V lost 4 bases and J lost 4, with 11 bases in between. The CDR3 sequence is CSVVSQLGNTIYF. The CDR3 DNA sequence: TGCAGCGTTGTTAGTCAACTCGGAAACACCATATATTTT.

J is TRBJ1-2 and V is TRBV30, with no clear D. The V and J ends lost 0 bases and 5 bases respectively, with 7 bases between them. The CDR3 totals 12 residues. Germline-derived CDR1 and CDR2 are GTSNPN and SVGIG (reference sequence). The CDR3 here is CAWSVMGYGYTF. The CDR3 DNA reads TGTGCCTGGAGTGTAATGGGATATGGCTACACCTTC.

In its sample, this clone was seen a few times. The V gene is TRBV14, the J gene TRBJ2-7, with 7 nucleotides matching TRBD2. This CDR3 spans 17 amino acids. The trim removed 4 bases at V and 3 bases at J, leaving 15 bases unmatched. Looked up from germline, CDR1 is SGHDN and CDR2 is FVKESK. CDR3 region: CASSLKPALGGGYEQYF. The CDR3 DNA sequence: TGTGCCAGCAGCCTAAAGCCGGCCCTGGGGGGGGGCTACGAGCAGTACTTC.

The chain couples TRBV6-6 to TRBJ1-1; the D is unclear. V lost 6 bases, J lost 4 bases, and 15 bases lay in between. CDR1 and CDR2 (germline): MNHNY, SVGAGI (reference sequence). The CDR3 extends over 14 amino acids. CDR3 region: CASSYSPQSTEAFF. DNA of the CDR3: TGTGCCAGCAGCTACAGCCCTCAGTCCACTGAAGCTTTCTTT.

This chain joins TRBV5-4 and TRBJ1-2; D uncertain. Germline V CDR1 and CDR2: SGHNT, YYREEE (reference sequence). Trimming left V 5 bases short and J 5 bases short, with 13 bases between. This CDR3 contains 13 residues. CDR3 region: CASRPKGVYGYTF. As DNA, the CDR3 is TGTGCCAGCAGGCCGAAGGGAGTTTATGGCTACACCTTC. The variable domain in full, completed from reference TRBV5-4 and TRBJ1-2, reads ETGVTQSPTHLIKTRGQQVTLRCSSQSGHNTVSWYQQALGQGPQFIFQYYREEENGRGNFPPRFSGLQFPNYSSELNVNALELDDSALYLCASRPKGVYGYTFGSGTRLTVV.

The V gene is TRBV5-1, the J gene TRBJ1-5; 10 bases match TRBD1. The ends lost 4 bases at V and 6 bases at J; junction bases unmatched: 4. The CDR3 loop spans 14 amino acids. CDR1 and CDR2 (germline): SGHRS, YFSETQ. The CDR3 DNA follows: TGCGCCAGCAGCGCCGGGACAGGGGCTCAGCCCCAGCATTTT. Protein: CASSAGTGAQPQHF. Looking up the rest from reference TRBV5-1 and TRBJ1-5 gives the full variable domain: KAGVTQTPRYLIKTRGQQVTLSCSPISGHRSVSWYQQTPGQGLQFLFEYFSETQRNKGNFPGRFSGRQFSNSRSEMNVSTLELGDSALYLCASSAGTGAQPQHFGDGTRLSIL.

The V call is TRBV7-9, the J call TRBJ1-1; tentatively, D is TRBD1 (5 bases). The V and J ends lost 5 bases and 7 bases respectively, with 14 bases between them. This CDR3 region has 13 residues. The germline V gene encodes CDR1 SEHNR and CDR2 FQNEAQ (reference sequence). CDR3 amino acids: CASSNQGEGEAFF. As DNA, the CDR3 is TGTGCCAGCAGCAATCAGGGAGAGGGTGAAGCTTTCTTT.

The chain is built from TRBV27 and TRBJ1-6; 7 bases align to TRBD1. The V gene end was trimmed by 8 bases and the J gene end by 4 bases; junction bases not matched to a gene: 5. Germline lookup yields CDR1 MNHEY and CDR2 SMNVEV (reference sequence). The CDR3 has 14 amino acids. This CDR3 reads CASLPTGYNSPLHF. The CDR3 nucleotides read TGTGCCAGCCTTCCGACAGGGTATAATTCACCCCTCCACTTT.

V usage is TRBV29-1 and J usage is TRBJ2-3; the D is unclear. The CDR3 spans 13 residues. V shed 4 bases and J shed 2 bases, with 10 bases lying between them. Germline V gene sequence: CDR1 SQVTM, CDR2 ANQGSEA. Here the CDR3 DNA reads TGCAGCGTTGCGGGCAGGACCACAGATACGCAGTATTTT. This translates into CSVAGRTTDTQYF.

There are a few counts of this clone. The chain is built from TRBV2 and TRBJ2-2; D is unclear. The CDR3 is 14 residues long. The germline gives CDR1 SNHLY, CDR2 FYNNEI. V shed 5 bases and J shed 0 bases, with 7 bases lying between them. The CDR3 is CASSIEANTGELFF. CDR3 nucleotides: TGTGCCAGCAGTATAGAAGCGAACACCGGGGAGCTGTTTTTT.